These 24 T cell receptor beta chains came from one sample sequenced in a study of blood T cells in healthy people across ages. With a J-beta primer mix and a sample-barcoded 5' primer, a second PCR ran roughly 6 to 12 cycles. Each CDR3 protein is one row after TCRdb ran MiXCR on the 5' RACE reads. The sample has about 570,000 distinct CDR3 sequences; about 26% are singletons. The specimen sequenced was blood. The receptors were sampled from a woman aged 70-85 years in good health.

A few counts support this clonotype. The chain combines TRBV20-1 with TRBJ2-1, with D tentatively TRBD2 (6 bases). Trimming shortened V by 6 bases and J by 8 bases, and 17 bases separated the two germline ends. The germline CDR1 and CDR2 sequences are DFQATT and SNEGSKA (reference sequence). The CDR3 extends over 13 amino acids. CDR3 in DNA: TGCAGTGCCACAGGCGGGGTAGGATATGAGCAGTTCTTC. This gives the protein CSATGGVGYEQFF.

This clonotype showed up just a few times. CDR3 in amino acids: CASRTSGGREQFF. DNA for the CDR3: TGTGCCAGCAGGACTAGCGGGGGCCGAGAGCAGTTCTTC. The chain has TRBV6-2 or TRBV6-3 and TRBJ2-1; TRBD2 matches at 12 bases. With 6 bases clipped from V and 10 bases from J, the junction kept 4 bases outside the gene matches. The germline gives CDR1 MNHEY, CDR2 SVGEGT. The CDR3 covers 13 residues.

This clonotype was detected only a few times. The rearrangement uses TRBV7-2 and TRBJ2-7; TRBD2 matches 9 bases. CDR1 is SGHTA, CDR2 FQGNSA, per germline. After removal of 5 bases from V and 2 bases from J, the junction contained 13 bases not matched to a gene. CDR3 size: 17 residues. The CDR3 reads CASSPRAARGGAYEQYF. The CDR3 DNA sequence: TGTGCCAGCAGCCCCAGAGCCGCGCGGGGGGGCGCCTACGAGCAGTACTTC.

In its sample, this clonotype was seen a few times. For the CDR3, the DNA is TGTGCCAGCAGTGGACACACTATCGGGACGAGAAAAGAGACCCAGTACTTC. It translates to CASSGHTIGTRKETQYF. The V gene is TRBV27, the J gene TRBJ2-5; D may correspond to TRBD1 or TRBD2 (5 bases each). Germline CDR1 MNHEY, CDR2 SMNVEV (reference sequence). This CDR3 has 17 residues. Trimming shortened V by 5 bases and J by 3 bases, and 22 bases separated the two germline ends.

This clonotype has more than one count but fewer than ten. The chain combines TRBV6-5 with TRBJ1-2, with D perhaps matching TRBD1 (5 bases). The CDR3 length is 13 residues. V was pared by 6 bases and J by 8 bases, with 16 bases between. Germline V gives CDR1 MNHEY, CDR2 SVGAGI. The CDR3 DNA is TGTGCCAGCAGGTCAGGGATCCTGCGGGGCTACACCTTC. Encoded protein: CASRSGILRGYTF.

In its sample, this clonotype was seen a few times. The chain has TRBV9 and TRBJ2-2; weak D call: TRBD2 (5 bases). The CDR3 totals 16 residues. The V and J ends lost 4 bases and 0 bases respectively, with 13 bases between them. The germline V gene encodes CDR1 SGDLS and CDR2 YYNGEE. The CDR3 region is CASSRRTGSNTGELFF. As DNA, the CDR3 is TGTGCCAGCAGCCGTAGGACGGGGTCGAACACCGGGGAGCTGTTTTTT.

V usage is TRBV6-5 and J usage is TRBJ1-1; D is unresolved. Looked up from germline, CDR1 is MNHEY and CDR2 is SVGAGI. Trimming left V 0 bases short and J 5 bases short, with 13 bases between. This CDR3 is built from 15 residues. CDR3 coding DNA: TGTGCCAGCAGTTACTCTTCAGGTAGGGCGACTGAAGCTTTCTTT. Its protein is CASSYSSGRATEAFF.

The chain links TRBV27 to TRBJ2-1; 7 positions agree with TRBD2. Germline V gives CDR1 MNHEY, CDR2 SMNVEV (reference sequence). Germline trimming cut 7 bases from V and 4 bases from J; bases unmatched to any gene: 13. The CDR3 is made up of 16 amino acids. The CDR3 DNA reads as TGTGCCAGCAATCCGCTTCAAGCGGGGACTTACAATGAGCAGTTCTTC. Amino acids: CASNPLQAGTYNEQFF.

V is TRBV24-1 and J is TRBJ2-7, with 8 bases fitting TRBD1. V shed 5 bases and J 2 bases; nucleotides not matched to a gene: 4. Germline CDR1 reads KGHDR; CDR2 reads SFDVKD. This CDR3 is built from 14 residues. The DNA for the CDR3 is TGTGCCACCAGTGCCGCGGACAGGGCCTACGAGCAGTACTTC. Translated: CATSAADRAYEQYF.

The CDR3 DNA reads as TGCGCCAGCAGCCCAGACAAGGGGGGCTGGAAGGCTGAAGCTTTCTTT. Translated: CASSPDKGGWKAEAFF. The chain recombines TRBV5-1 with TRBJ1-1, with TRBD1 as a possible D gene (6 bases). V was clipped by 4 bases and J by 6 bases, with 22 bases between them. Germline lookup yields CDR1 SGHRS and CDR2 YFSETQ. This CDR3 has 16 residues. The variable domain in full, completed from reference TRBV5-1 and TRBJ1-1, reads KAGVTQTPRYLIKTRGQQVTLSCSPISGHRSVSWYQQTPGQGLQFLFEYFSETQRNKGNFPGRFSGRQFSNSRSEMNVSTLELGDSALYLCASSPDKGGWKAEAFFGQGTRLTVV.

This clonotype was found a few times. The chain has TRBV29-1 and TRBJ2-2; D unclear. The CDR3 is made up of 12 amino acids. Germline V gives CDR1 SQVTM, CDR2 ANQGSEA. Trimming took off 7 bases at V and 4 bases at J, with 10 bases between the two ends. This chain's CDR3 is CSARTPTGELFF. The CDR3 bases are TGCAGCGCCCGGACCCCCACCGGGGAGCTGTTTTTT.

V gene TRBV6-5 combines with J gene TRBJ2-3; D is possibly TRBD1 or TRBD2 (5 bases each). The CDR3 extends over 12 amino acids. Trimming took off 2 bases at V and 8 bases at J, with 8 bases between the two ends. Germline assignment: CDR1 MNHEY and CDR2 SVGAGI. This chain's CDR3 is CASSYGAGTQYF. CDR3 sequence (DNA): TGTGCCAGCAGTTACGGGGCGGGTACGCAGTATTTT.

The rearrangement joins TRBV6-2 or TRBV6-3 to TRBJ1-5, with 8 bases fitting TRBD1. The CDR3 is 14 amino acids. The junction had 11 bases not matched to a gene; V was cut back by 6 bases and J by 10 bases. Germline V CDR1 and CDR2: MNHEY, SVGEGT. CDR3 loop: CASRPTGGVPPQHF. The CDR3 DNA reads TGTGCCAGCAGACCAACAGGGGGGGTACCCCCCCAGCATTTT.

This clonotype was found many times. CDR3 protein: CASSAAIAGGEETQYF. The CDR3 region has the DNA TGTGCCAGCAGCGCCGCAATAGCGGGGGGGGAAGAGACCCAGTACTTC. The chain combines TRBV9 with TRBJ2-5; 11 bases are a match to TRBD2. The CDR3 contains 16 residues. J gave up 3 bases and V 3 bases, and 7 bases lay outside the gene matches. Germline V gene lookup returns CDR1 SGDLS and CDR2 YYNGEE.

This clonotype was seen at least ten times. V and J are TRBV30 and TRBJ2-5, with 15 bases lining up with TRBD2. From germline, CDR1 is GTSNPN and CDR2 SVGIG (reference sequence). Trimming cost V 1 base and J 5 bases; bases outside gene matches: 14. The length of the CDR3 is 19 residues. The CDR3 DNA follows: TGTGCCTGGAGTGCCCCACGTGGTTGGACTAGCGGGGGGGCTGAGACCCAGTACTTC. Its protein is CAWSAPRGWTSGGAETQYF.

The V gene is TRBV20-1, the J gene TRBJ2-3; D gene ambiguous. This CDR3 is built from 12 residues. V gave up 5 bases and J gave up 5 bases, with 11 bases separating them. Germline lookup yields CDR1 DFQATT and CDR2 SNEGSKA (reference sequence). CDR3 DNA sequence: TGCAGTGCTCAACTCCACAGAGATACGCAGTATTTT. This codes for CSAQLHRDTQYF.

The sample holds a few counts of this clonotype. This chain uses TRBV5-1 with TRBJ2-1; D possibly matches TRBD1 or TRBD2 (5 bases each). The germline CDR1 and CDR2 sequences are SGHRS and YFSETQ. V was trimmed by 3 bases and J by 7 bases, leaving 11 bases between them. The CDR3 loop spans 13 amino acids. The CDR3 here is CASSYGTRNEQFF. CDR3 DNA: TGCGCCAGCAGCTATGGGACCCGGAATGAGCAGTTCTTC. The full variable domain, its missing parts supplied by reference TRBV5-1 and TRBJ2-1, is KAGVTQTPRYLIKTRGQQVTLSCSPISGHRSVSWYQQTPGQGLQFLFEYFSETQRNKGNFPGRFSGRQFSNSRSEMNVSTLELGDSALYLCASSYGTRNEQFFGPGTRLTVL.

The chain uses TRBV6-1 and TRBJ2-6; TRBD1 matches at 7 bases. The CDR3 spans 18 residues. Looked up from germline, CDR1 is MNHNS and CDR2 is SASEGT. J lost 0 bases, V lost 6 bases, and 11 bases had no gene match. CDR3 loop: CASSSLGQRISGANVLTF. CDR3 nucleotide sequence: TGTGCCAGCAGCTCTTTGGGACAGCGGATCTCTGGGGCCAACGTCCTGACTTTC.

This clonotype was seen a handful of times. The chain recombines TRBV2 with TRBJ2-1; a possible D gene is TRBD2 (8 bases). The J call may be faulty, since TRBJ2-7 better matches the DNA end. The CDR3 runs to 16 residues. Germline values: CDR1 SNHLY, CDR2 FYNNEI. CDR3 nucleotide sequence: TGTGCCAGCAGCGGCGGCGGGGGGACAGTCTCCTACGAGCAGTACTTC. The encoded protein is CASSGGGGTVSYEQYF.

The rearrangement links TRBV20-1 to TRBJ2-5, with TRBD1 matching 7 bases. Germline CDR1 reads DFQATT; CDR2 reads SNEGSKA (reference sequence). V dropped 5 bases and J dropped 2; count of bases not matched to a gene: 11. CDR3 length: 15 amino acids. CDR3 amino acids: CSARSETGRQETQYF. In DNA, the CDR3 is TGCAGTGCTCGGTCCGAGACAGGGAGACAAGAGACCCAGTACTTC.

For the CDR3, the DNA is TGTGCCAGCAGCGTAGACGGGGGGGCCTTAGATACGCAGTATTTT. Its translation is CASSVDGGALDTQYF. The chain has TRBV9 and TRBJ2-3, with 8 positions matching TRBD2. Germline CDR1 SGDLS, CDR2 YYNGEE. The CDR3 totals 15 residues. The trim removed 0 bases at V and 5 bases at J, leaving 5 bases unmatched.

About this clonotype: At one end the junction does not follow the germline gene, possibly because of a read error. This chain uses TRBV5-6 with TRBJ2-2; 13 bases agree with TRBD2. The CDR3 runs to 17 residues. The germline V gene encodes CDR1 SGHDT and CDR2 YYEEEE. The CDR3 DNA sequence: TGTTCCAGCAACCGACTAGCGGGGGGCCCGGGCACCGGGGAGCTGTTTTTT. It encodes CSSNRLAGGPGTGELFF. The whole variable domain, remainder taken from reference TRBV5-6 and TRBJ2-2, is DAGVTQSPTHLIKTRGQQVTLRCSPKSGHDTVSWYQQALGQGPQFIFQYYEEEERQRGNFPDRFSGHQFPNYSSELNVNALLLGDSALYLCSSNRLAGGPGTGELFFGEGSRLTVL.

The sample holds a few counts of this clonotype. DNA of the CDR3: TGTGCCAGCAGTCAGGGACAGGGCTATAATTCACCCCTCCACTTT. This gives the protein CASSQGQGYNSPLHF. This chain uses TRBV12-3 or TRBV12-4 with TRBJ1-6; TRBD1 matches at 9 bases. The CDR3 sequence is 15 residues long. The V and J ends lost 5 bases and 3 bases, in that order; junction bases with no gene match: 2.

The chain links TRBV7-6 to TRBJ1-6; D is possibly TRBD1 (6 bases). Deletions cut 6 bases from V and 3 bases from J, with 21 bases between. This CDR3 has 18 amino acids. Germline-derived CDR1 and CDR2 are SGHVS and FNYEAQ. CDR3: CASSITGTQGGYNSPLHF. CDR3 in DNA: TGTGCCAGCAGTATAACCGGGACTCAAGGGGGCTATAATTCACCCCTCCACTTT.